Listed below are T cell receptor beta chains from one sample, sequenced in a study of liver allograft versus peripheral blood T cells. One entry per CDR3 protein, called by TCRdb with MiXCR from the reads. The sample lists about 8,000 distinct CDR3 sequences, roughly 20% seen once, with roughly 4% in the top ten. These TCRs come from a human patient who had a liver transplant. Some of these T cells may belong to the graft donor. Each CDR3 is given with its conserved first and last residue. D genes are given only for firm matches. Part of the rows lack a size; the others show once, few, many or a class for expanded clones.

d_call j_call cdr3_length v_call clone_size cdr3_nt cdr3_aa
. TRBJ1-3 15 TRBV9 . TGTGCCAGCAGCGTAGGTGTAGTCTCTGGAAACACCATATATTTT CASSVGVVSGNTIYF
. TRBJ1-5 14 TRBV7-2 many TGTGCCAGCAGCTTAGAGAGGGGTTTCAAGCCCCAGCATTTT CASSLERGFKPQHF
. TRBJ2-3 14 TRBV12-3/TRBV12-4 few TGTGCCAGCAGTTTTGTGGGAGTCACCGATACGCAGTATTTT CASSFVGVTDTQYF
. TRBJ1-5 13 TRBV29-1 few TGCAGCGTTGAAGGGCAGGGAGGTCAGCCCCAGCATTTT CSVEGQGGQPQHF
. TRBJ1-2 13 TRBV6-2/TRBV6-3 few TGTGCCAGCACTCCTCAGAAGGGACTTGGCTACACCTTC CASTPQKGLGYTF
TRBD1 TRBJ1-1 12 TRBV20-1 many TGCAGTACTAGAACAGGGGGCACTGAAGCTTTCTTT CSTRTGGTEAFF
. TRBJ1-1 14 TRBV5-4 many TGTGCCAGCAGCCTTGACACAAAAGACACTGAAGCTTTCTTT CASSLDTKDTEAFF
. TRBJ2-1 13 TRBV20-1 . TGCAGTGAAGGCGGGGCCTCCTACAATGAGCAGTTCTTC CSEGGASYNEQFF
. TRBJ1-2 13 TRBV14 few TGTGCCAGCTCTCCCGCGGGGCCGTCCTCCTACACCTTC CASSPAGPSSYTF
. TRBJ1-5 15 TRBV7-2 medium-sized TGTGCCAGCAGCGAGGCCCCAAGGAGCAATCAGCCCCAGCATTTT CASSEAPRSNQPQHF
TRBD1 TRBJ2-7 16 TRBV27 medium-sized TGTGCCAGCAGTTTATCGACCGGGACAGGGGCGTACGAGCAGTACTTC CASSLSTGTGAYEQYF
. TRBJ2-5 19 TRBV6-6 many TGTGCCAGCAGTTACTCTCTTAGTCCGGGCGAAGCGGACACGGAGACCCAGTACTTC CASSYSLSPGEADTETQYF
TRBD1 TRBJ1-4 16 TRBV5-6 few TGTGCCAGCAGCTTGGATCCAGGGGGGGCGAGTGAAAAACTGTTTTTT CASSLDPGGASEKLFF
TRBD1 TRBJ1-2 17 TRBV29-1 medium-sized TGCAGCGTTGAAGATCAAGGGACAGTGGGGCGACGGGATGGCTACACCTTC CSVEDQGTVGRRDGYTF
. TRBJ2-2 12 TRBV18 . TGTGCCAGCTCACCGGGCACCGGGGAGCTGTTTTTT CASSPGTGELFF
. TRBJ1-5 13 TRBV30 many TGTGCCTGGACCCTTGGGGTAAATCAGCCCCAGCATTTT CAWTLGVNQPQHF
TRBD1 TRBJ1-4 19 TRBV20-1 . TGCAGTGCTGCCCCTCCGCCGGGACAGGCTGAGGGAGTAGATGAAAAACTGTTTTTT CSAAPPPGQAEGVDEKLFF
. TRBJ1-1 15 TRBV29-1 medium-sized TGCAGCGTTGAGGATATTAGGACAGTGAACACTGAAGCTTTCTTT CSVEDIRTVNTEAFF
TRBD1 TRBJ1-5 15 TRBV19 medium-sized TGTGCCAGTAGTAGCCCGGGACAGGGGGTAAGGGCCCAGCATTTT CASSSPGQGVRAQHF
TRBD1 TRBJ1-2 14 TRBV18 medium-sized TGTGCCAGCTCACCAGGGACAGGGGACTATGGCTACACCTTC CASSPGTGDYGYTF
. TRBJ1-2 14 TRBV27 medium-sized TGTGCCAGCAGTGCCTCACGGGGGGTTTTGGGCTACACCTTC CASSASRGVLGYTF
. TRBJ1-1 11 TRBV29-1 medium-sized TGCAGCGCACGGGAAGGGACGCAGGCTTTCTTT CSAREGTQAFF
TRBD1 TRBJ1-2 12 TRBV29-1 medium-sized TGCAGCGGGGGACAGGACACCTATGGCTACACCTTC CSGGQDTYGYTF
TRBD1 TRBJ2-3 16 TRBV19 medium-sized TGTGCCAGTAGCAACAGGGGGCTTATGGGCACAGATACGCAGTATTTT CASSNRGLMGTDTQYF
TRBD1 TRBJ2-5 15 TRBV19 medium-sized TGTGCCAGTAGCCCCCTAGGGACAGCACAAGAGACCCAGTACTTC CASSPLGTAQETQYF
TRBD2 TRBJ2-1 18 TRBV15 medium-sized TGTGCCACCAGCACCTTAGCGGGAGGGAGGAGCTCCTACAATGAGCAGTTCTTC CATSTLAGGRSSYNEQFF
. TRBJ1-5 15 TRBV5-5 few TGTGCCAGCAGTCGGGACGTCCATAGCAATCAGCCCCAGCATTTT CASSRDVHSNQPQHF
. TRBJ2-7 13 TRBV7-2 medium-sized TGTGCCAGCAGCTTAGGTTCGGAGGGCGAGCAGTACTTC CASSLGSEGEQYF
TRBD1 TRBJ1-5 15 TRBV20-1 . TGCAGTGCTAGCCAGGGGGCTAGTAGCAATCAGCCCCAGCATTTT CSASQGASSNQPQHF
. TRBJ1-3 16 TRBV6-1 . TGTGCCAGCAGTTATCTGGGGGCGAGATCTGGAAACACCATATATTTT CASSYLGARSGNTIYF
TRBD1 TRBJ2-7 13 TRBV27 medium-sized TGTGCCAGCCGTCGGGACAGAGCCTACGAGCAGTACTTC CASRRDRAYEQYF
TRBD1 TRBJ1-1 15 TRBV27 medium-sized TGTGCCAGCAGTTCTTTAGACAGGGGCGGCACTGAAGCTTTCTTT CASSSLDRGGTEAFF
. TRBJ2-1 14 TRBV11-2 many TGTGCCAGCAGCTTAGAATCCAGGCAGAATGAGCAGTTCTTC CASSLESRQNEQFF
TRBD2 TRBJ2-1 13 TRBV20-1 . TGCAGTTCCAGCTCGCTTAGCGGGAATGAGCAGTTCTTC CSSSSLSGNEQFF
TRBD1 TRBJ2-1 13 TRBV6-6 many TGTGCCAGCGGCGGGACAGGAAGTGGTGAGCAGTTCTTC CASGGTGSGEQFF
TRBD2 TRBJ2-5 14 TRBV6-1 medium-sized TGTGCCAGCCGTAGCGGGAGCGCGAAAGAGACCCAGTACTTC CASRSGSAKETQYF
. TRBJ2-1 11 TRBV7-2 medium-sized TGTGCCAGCAGCGCGTACAATGAGCAGTTCTTC CASSAYNEQFF
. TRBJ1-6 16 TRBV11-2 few TGTGCCAGCAGCCCCCCGGGGGGGGCAGGGTCTTCACCCCTCCACTTT CASSPPGGAGSSPLHF
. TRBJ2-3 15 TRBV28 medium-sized TGTGCCAGCAGTTTCTCAGGGGGGAGCACAGATACGCAGTATTTT CASSFSGGSTDTQYF
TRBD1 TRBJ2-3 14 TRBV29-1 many TGCAGCGGGGGACAGGGCCTGAGCACAGATACGCAGTATTTT CSGGQGLSTDTQYF
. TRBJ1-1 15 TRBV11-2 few TGTGCCAGCAGCCCCGATGGCTGGAGGAACACTGAAGCTTTCTTT CASSPDGWRNTEAFF